This TCR beta chain was observed in a study of blood T cell repertoires in COVID-19. Background on the study: The United States, Italy and Spain were the sources of the acute and convalescent COVID-19 samples.

Per the original methods: Nucleated cell counts were estimated from reference gene primer amplification. The protocol was immunoSEQ multiplex PCR, while the TCRdb copy is restricted to in-frame clones and leaves out a portion. V and J calls plus clone size are reproduced from that table; the DNA served to infer D and trimming. The data show around 190,000 clones, around 89% seen once. Between the trimmed V and J ends, which lost 0 bases and 6 bases, there was a span of 12 bases. Germline CDR1 reads MNHEY; CDR2 reads SVGEGT. This CDR3 region has 14 residues. The receptor was isolated from a man aged 18 to 29 who had recovered from COVID-19. The genes are TRBV6-2 or TRBV6-3 and TRBJ2-7, with D possibly being TRBD2 (5 bases). Sample: peripheral blood. Written as DNA, the CDR3 is TGTGCCAGCAGTTACTCGATAGGGAGTTTCGAGCAGTACTTC. Translating gives CASSYSIGSFEQYF.